These 23 T cell receptor beta chains originate from one sample sequenced in a study of cytotoxic CD8 clonotypes in ibrutinib-treated CLL. This table comes from immunoSEQ multiplex PCR, and its TCRdb copy is limited to in-frame clones, with some not included. The table shows under 15,000 clones, with 55% to 70% occurring only once. The input for sequencing was PBMCs, taken before ibrutinib treatment. Receptors originate from a human donor with chronic lymphocytic leukemia.

The rearrangement uses TRBV4-1 and TRBJ1-1; a possible D gene is TRBD1 (6 bases). Germline CDR1 and CDR2: MGHRA and YSYEKL. V lost 4 bases to trimming and J lost 0 bases, with 9 bases between them. The CDR3 is 14 amino acids. CDR3 in DNA: TGCGCCAGCAGCCGAGGACAGCTGAACACTGAAGCTTTCTTT. Translated, it gives CASSRGQLNTEAFF.

This clone showed up just a few times. This rearrangement joins TRBV12-2 to TRBJ2-7; the table gives TRBD1 as D, unverified against the DNA. TRBV12-2 is marked as a pseudogene. This CDR3 comprises 15 residues. CDR3 bases: TGTGCAAGTCGCTTAGTCAGGGACAACACCTACGAGCAGTACTTC. Translation: CASRLVRDNTYEQYF.

This clone was observed a handful of times. This rearrangement joins TRBV7-9 to TRBJ1-2; D not resolved. CDR3 length: 13 amino acids. In germline, CDR1 is SEHNR, CDR2 FQNEAQ (reference sequence). V lost 1 base to trimming and J lost 2 bases, with 5 bases between them. CDR3 in DNA: TGTGCCAGCAGCTTAGAGGGAAACTATGGCTACACCTTC. Protein: CASSLEGNYGYTF.

This clone occurred a few times. The CDR3 DNA reads TGTGCCAGCAGGGGACAGATGAACACTGAAGCTTTCTTT. Translating gives CASRGQMNTEAFF. The V call is TRBV4-2, the J call TRBJ1-1; 7 bases map to TRBD1. V lost 6 bases, J lost 0 bases, and 1 base stayed unmatched. This CDR3 is built from 13 residues. Germline-derived CDR1 and CDR2 are LGHNA and YNFKEQ.

This chain uses TRBV9 with TRBJ2-2; no firm D call. Trimming left V 0 bases short and J 5 bases short, with 11 bases between. The CDR3 extends over 15 amino acids. From germline, CDR1 is SGDLS and CDR2 YYNGEE. CDR3 DNA sequence: TGTGCCAGCAGCGTAGCTACGATAGGGACCGGGGAGCTGTTTTTT. It encodes CASSVATIGTGELFF.

The chain recombines TRBV4-1 with TRBJ2-7; D is unclear. V lost 0 bases and J 2 bases, leaving 11 bases between the germline ends. This CDR3 has 15 amino acids. CDR1 and CDR2 (germline): MGHRA, YSYEKL. Here the CDR3 reads CASSQDGHSAYEQYF. Here the CDR3 DNA reads TGCGCCAGCAGCCAAGATGGCCACAGTGCCTACGAGCAGTACTTC.

CDR3 loop: CASSPPLVTGSYGYTF. The CDR3, as DNA: TGTGCCAGCAGCCCCCCTCTGGTTACAGGGAGTTATGGCTACACCTTC. The chain joins TRBV7-9 to TRBJ1-2; TRBD1 is a possible D gene (6 bases). The CDR3 runs to 16 residues. Looked up from germline, CDR1 is SEHNR and CDR2 is FQNEAQ (reference sequence). Trimming stripped 5 bases from V and 5 bases from J, with 21 bases between.

The CDR3 loop reads CASSMDVSYEQYF. DNA for the CDR3: TGTGCCAGTAGTATGGACGTATCCTACGAGCAGTACTTC. The rearrangement uses TRBV19 and TRBJ2-7; D gene ambiguous. Germline V gene lookup returns CDR1 LNHDA and CDR2 SQIVND (reference sequence). There are 13 residues in the CDR3. The V end lost 3 bases, the J end lost 1 base, and 7 bases lay between the germline ends.

The V and J genes are TRBV5-1 and TRBJ2-7; no firm D call. Germline CDR1 is SGHRS and CDR2 is YFSETQ. This CDR3 region has 13 residues. With 4 bases removed from V and 7 bases from J, the gap between germline ends came to 15 bases. CDR3 sequence (DNA): TGCGCCAGCAGCCCGGGCTTCGCCTCAGAGCAGTACTTC. This sequence encodes CASSPGFASEQYF.

The table lists this clone with a few counts. The chain carries TRBV18 and TRBJ2-7; the D is unclear. The CDR3 is 14 amino acids. Germline assignment: CDR1 KGHSH and CDR2 LQKENI. Trimming shortened V by 4 bases and J by 3 bases, and 13 bases separated the two germline ends. The chain's CDR3 is CASSQDQSGYEQYF. CDR3 coding DNA: TGTGCCAGCTCACAGGACCAGTCGGGCTACGAGCAGTACTTC.

This chain links TRBV29-1 with TRBJ1-2; 8 bases are a match to TRBD1. The CDR3 extends over 15 amino acids. With V trimmed by 2 bases and J by 7 bases, 12 bases remained unmatched. Germline V gives CDR1 SQVTM, CDR2 ANQGSEA. The CDR3, as DNA: TGCAGCGTTGAATCCGTCGGGGCAGGGGGCTTTGGCTACACCTTC. It specifies CSVESVGAGGFGYTF.

CDR3 region: CASSPPPGTEAFF. DNA of the CDR3: TGTGCCAGCTCACCCCCTCCGGGGACTGAAGCTTTCTTT. V gene TRBV18 combines with J gene TRBJ1-1; D unclear. Trimming removed 3 bases from V and 5 bases from J, with 10 bases in between. Germline V CDR1 and CDR2: KGHSH, LQKENI. The CDR3 sequence is 13 residues long.

The chain combines TRBV7-9 with TRBJ2-2; D is uncertain. The CDR3 spans 14 residues. Trimming stripped 5 bases from V and 0 bases from J, with 7 bases between. Germline V CDR1 and CDR2: SEHNR, FQNEAQ (reference sequence). DNA for the CDR3: TGTGCCAGCAGCGTAACTACGAACACCGGGGAGCTGTTTTTT. Its protein is CASSVTTNTGELFF.

V usage is TRBV19 and J usage is TRBJ1-1; unclear D gene. Germline V gives CDR1 LNHDA, CDR2 SQIVND (reference sequence). V lost 7 bases, J lost 2 bases, and 14 bases lay in between. The CDR3 length is 14 residues. The CDR3 region is CASTFPEGNTEAFF. The CDR3 nucleotides are TGTGCCAGTACCTTCCCAGAGGGTAACACTGAAGCTTTCTTT.

CDR3: CASSFGGQAYEQYF. The CDR3 DNA reads TGTGCCAGCAGCTTCGGGGGGCAAGCCTACGAGCAGTACTTC. The rearrangement joins TRBV11-2 to TRBJ2-7; maybe TRBD2 (7 bases). V lost 3 bases and J 2 bases, leaving 11 bases between the germline ends. This CDR3 contains 14 residues. The germline V gene has CDR1 SGHAT and CDR2 FQNNGV.

This chain uses TRBV10-3 with TRBJ2-1; no definite D call. Germline CDR1 ENHRY, CDR2 SYGVKD. This CDR3 has 13 amino acids. V lost 6 bases, J lost 9 bases, and 15 bases lay in between. CDR3 residues: CAISAPPPSEQFF. CDR3 in DNA: TGTGCCATCAGCGCCCCACCGCCGAGTGAGCAGTTCTTC.

The chain employs TRBV18 and TRBJ2-1; TRBD2 matches at 9 bases. Germline V gene sequence: CDR1 KGHSH, CDR2 LQKENI. V lost 0 bases, J lost 10 bases, and 4 bases stayed unmatched. CDR3 size: 14 residues. This CDR3 is CASSPPGTSGEQFF. The CDR3 DNA is TGTGCCAGCTCACCACCGGGTACTAGCGGGGAGCAGTTCTTC. Complete variable domain (other parts from reference TRBV18 and TRBJ2-1): NAGVMQNPRHLVRRRGQEARLRCSPMKGHSHVYWYRQLPEEGLKFMVYLQKENIIDESGMPKERFSAEFPKEGPSILRIQQVVRGDSAAYFCASSPPGTSGEQFFGPGTRLTVL.

The V call is TRBV15, the J call TRBJ2-1; 8 bases line up with TRBD2. Germline trimming cut 0 bases from V and 7 bases from J; bases unmatched to any gene: 11. The length of the CDR3 is 17 residues. CDR1 is LNHNV and CDR2 is YYDKDF in the germline V gene (reference sequence). The CDR3 region is CATSRDYPAGAQNEQFF. The CDR3 DNA is TGTGCCACCAGCAGAGATTACCCAGCGGGGGCTCAGAATGAGCAGTTCTTC.

Only a few counts were recorded for this clone. The J gene is TRBJ1-5, the V gene TRBV5-6; D is ambiguous. This CDR3 has 12 residues. The germline gives CDR1 SGHDT, CDR2 YYEEEE. V was shortened by 1 base and J by 3 bases, with 2 bases between the two germline ends. CDR3 DNA sequence: TGTGCCAGCAGCTTGATCAATCAGCCCCAGCATTTT. Amino acids: CASSLINQPQHF.

V usage is TRBV6-1 and J usage is TRBJ2-7, with a possible D match to TRBD2 (5 bases). The ends were cut back, 0 bases at V and 0 bases at J, with 9 bases in the middle. Germline V lookup: CDR1 MNHNS, CDR2 SASEGT. There are 15 residues in the CDR3. CDR3 region: CASSEAGASSYEQYF. The CDR3 bases are TGTGCCAGCAGTGAAGCGGGAGCTTCCTCCTACGAGCAGTACTTC.

This chain uses TRBV15 with TRBJ1-5; 11 positions agree with TRBD1. This CDR3 has 16 amino acids. The trim removed 3 bases at V and 6 bases at J, leaving 7 bases unmatched. Germline CDR1 LNHNV, CDR2 YYDKDF (reference sequence). CDR3 nucleotides: TGTGCCACCAGCAGGGCGGACAGGGGGCAGGGTCAGCCCCAGCATTTT. Translation gives CATSRADRGQGQPQHF.

The rearrangement uses TRBV30 and TRBJ1-1; no reliable D call. V was shortened by 1 base and J by 5 bases, with 11 bases between the two germline ends. Per germline, CDR1 GTSNPN and CDR2 SVGIG (reference sequence). The length of the CDR3 is 13 residues. The CDR3 region is CAWSETFQTEAFF. The DNA of the CDR3 is TGTGCCTGGAGTGAAACTTTCCAGACTGAAGCTTTCTTT.

This clone was observed a few times. J is TRBJ2-7 and V is TRBV10-1; D may correspond to TRBD1 or TRBD2 (5 bases each). The length of the CDR3 is 14 residues. The germline V and J ends were trimmed by 3 bases and 5 bases, with 14 bases remaining between them. Germline CDR1 reads WNHNN; CDR2 reads SYGVQD (reference sequence). The DNA of the CDR3 is TGCGCCAGCAGTGATCGGACATGGGGGAACGAGCAGTACTTC. This sequence encodes CASSDRTWGNEQYF.